Detailed here is one T cell receptor (beta chain). The target antigen is unknown. The data are from a study of coeliac disease. Losses at the gene ends were 4 bases for V and 0 bases for J; bases not matched to a gene: 7. The germline V gene has CDR1 SGHNT and CDR2 YYREEE (reference sequence). The CDR3 covers 16 residues. Here immunoSEQ multiplex PCR was the method, and the copy in TCRdb shows in-frame clones only, minus some. The sample lists some 9,100 clones, under 65% occurring once. Study outcomes and limitations: According to the authors, this method cannot detect gliadin-specific T cells in an unbiased way. TRB repertoires were largely private, with most amino acid sequences found in only one sample.

Sequences were obtained from intraepithelial lymphocytes from the gut. The sequence derives from an older woman with celiac disease. This chain connects TRBV5-4 to TRBJ2-3; 8 nucleotides line up with TRBD2. For the CDR3, the DNA is TGTGCCAGCAGCCGACCGACTAGCGACAGCACAGATACGCAGTATTTT. It encodes CASSRPTSDSTDTQYF.